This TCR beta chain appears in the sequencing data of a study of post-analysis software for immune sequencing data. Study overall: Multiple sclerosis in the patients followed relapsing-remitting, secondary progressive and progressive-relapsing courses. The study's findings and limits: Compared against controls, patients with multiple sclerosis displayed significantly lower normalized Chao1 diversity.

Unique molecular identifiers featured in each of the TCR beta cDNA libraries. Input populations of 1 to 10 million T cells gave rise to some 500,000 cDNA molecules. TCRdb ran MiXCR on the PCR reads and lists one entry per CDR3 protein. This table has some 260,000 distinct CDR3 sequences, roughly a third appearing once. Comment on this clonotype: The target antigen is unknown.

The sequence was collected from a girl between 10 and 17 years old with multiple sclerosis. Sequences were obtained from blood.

CDR3 coding DNA: TGTGCCAGCAGCCAGGCCGGGACGGTCTACGAGCAGTACTTC. This codes for CASSQAGTVYEQYF. The V gene is TRBV3-1, the J gene TRBJ2-7, with D perhaps matching TRBD1 or TRBD2 (5 bases each). Per germline, CDR1 LGHDT and CDR2 YNNKEL (reference sequence). The CDR3 covers 14 residues. Between the trimmed V and J ends, which lost 3 bases and 3 bases, there was a span of 12 bases.